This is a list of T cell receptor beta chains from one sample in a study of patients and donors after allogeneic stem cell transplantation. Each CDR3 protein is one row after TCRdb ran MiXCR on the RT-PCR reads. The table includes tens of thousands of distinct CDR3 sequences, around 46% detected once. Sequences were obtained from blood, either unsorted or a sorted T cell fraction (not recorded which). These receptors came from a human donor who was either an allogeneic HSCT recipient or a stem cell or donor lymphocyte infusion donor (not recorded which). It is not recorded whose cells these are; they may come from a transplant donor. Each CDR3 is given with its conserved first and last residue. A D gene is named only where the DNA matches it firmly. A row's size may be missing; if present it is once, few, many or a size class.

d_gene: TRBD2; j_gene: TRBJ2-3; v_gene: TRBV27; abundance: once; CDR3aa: CASGGRIAGGPGTDTQYF; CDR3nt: TGTGCCAGCGGCGGGAGAATAGCGGGAGGGCCTGGGACAGATACGCAGTATTTT
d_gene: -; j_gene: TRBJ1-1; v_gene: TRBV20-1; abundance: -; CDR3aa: CSAILLLDSKNTEAFF; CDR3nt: TGCAGTGCTATCCTCCTATTAGACAGTAAGAACACTGAAGCTTTCTTT
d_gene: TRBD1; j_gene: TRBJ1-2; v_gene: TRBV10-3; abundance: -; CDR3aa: CAISGTGVSGYTF; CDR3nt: TGTGCCATCAGTGGAACAGGGGTCTCGGGCTACACCTTC
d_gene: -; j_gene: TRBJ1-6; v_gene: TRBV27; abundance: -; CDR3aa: CASSPRTELSPLHF; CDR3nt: TGTGCCAGCAGTCCCCGGACGGAACTTTCACCCCTCCACTTT
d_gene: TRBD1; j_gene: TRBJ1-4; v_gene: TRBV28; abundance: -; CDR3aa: CASRPDRREKLFF; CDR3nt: TGTGCCAGCAGGCCGGACAGGAGGGAAAAACTGTTTTTT
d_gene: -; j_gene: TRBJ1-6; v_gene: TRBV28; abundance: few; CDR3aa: CASSLFGGKYSPLHF; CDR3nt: TGTGCCAGCAGTTTATTTGGAGGGAAGTATTCACCCCTCCACTTT
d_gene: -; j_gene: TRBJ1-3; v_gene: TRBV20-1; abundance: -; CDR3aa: CSARDPYSGNTIYF; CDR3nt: TGCAGTGCTAGAGATCCGTACTCTGGAAACACCATATATTTT
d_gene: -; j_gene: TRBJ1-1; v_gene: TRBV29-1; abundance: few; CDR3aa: CSVPLAGPEAFF; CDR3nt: TGCAGCGTTCCCCTGGCCGGCCCTGAAGCTTTCTTT
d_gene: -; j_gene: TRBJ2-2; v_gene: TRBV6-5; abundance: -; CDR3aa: CASSYVGMRDTTNTGELFF; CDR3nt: TGTGCCAGCAGTTACGTCGGTATGCGGGACACCACGAACACCGGGGAGCTGTTTTTT
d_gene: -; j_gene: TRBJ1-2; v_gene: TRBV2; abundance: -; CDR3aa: CASTVPTGLNYGYTF; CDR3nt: TGTGCCAGCACCGTCCCCACAGGCCTAAACTATGGCTACACCTTC
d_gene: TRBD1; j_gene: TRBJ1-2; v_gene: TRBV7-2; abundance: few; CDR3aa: CASSRDSNYGYTF; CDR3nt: TGTGCCAGCAGTCGGGACAGTAACTATGGCTACACCTTC
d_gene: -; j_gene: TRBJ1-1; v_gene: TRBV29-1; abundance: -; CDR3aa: CSVDFRGNTEAFF; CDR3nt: TGCAGCGTTGATTTTCGGGGGAACACTGAAGCTTTCTTT
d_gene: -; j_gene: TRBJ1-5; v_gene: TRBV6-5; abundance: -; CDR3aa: CASRHRGPNQPQHF; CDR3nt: TGTGCCAGCAGACACCGGGGCCCAAATCAGCCCCAGCATTTT
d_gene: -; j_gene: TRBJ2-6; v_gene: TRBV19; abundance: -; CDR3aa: CASSTYRAGANVLTF; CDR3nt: TGTGCCAGTAGTACATACAGGGCTGGGGCCAACGTCCTGACTTTC
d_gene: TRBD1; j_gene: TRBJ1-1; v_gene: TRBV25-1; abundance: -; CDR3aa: CASGYQGDTEAFF; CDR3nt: TGTGCCAGCGGCTACCAGGGGGACACTGAAGCTTTCTTT
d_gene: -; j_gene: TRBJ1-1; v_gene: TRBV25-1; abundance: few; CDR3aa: CASTWSENTEAFF; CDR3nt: TGTGCCAGCACATGGTCCGAGAACACTGAAGCTTTCTTT
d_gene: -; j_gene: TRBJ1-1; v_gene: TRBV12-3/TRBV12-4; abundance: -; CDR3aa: CASSFEGVWEAFF; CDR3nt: TGTGCCAGCAGTTTTGAGGGGGTATGGGAAGCTTTCTTT